Each of the 16 T cell receptor beta chains below was sequenced from the same sample in a study of blood T cell repertoires in COVID-19 (TCRdb year 2020). The method behind the library was the immunoSEQ multiplex PCR assay. This is the immuneACCESS table as TCRdb keeps it, with only in-frame sequences that have V and J called. A part of the clones is gone; compared with another copy, unresolved V genes explain less than half, and the rest is unexplained. Counted in this sample were about 25,000 clones; just over 85% of them appeared once. The ten largest make up approximately 17% of the sample. Material: peripheral blood. Every receptor here comes from a woman older than 75 with acute or convalescent COVID-19.

This rearrangement joins TRBV7-2 to TRBJ2-5, with a tentative D call TRBD2 (5 bases). Trimming stripped 2 bases from V and 5 bases from J, with 9 bases between. Germline loops: CDR1 SGHTA, CDR2 FQGNSA. CDR3 size: 13 residues. CDR3 residues: CASSLRDRETQYF. CDR3 nucleotides: TGTGCCAGCAGCTTACGGGATCGGGAGACCCAGTACTTC. Filled out from reference TRBV7-2 and TRBJ2-5, the complete variable domain reads GAGVSQSPSNKVTEKGKDVELRCDPISGHTALYWYRQSLGQGLEFLIYFQGNSAPDKSGLPSDRFSAERTGGSVSTLTIQRTQQEDSAVYLCASSLRDRETQYFGPGTRLLVL.

The chain has TRBV18 and TRBJ1-2, with D unclear. This CDR3 has 15 residues. The V end was cut by 3 bases, the J end by 4 bases, with 15 bases between. From germline, CDR1 is KGHSH and CDR2 LQKENI. The CDR3 DNA reads as TGTGCCAGCTCACCCCCCCCTCCCCCGGGCTATGGCTACACCTTC. Protein sequence: CASSPPPPPGYGYTF.

The chain couples TRBV6-5 to TRBJ1-5; 8 nucleotides line up with TRBD1. CDR1 MNHEY and CDR2 SVGAGI come from the germline V gene. V was pared by 0 bases and J by 3 bases, with 1 base of the junction left unmatched. The CDR3 is 15 residues long. The CDR3 coding sequence is TGTGCCAGCAGTTACTCGGGACAGGTCAATCAGCCCCAGCATTTT. Translation: CASSYSGQVNQPQHF.

This chain links TRBV5-5 with TRBJ2-2, with TRBD2 matching over 7 bases. Germline trimming cut 5 bases from V and 1 base from J; bases unmatched to any gene: 5. This CDR3 contains 15 residues. CDR1 SGHKS and CDR2 YYEKEE come from the germline V gene (reference sequence). CDR3 sequence (DNA): TGTGCCAGCAGTCCCGCGGGGGTGAACACCGGGGAGCTGTTTTTT. Residues: CASSPAGVNTGELFF.

The genes are TRBV4-3 and TRBJ1-5, with D unclear. CDR1 and CDR2 (germline): LGHNA, YSLEER. The V end was cut by 1 base, the J end by 5 bases, with 6 bases between. The CDR3 has 13 amino acids. CDR3 in DNA: TGCGCCAGCAGCCAAGCTCGCGATCAGCCCCAGCATTTT. As protein: CASSQARDQPQHF.

The chain combines TRBV4-3 with TRBJ2-1; a weak D match, TRBD2 (5 bases). CDR3 length: 16 amino acids. The germline gives CDR1 LGHNA, CDR2 YSLEER. V gave up 0 bases and J gave up 7 bases, with 16 bases separating them. The CDR3 loop reads CASSQEGWEIGNEQFF. The CDR3 nucleotides are TGCGCCAGCAGCCAAGAAGGGTGGGAGATTGGTAATGAGCAGTTCTTC.

This chain joins TRBV10-3 and TRBJ1-5, with a weak D call TRBD1 (6 bases). This CDR3 comprises 15 residues. Germline V lookup: CDR1 ENHRY, CDR2 SYGVKD. V lost 6 bases, J lost 7 bases, and 19 bases lay in between. CDR3 loop: CAIRAVGGGGQPQHF. The CDR3 nucleotides are TGTGCCATCAGGGCCGTCGGCGGGGGCGGACAGCCCCAGCATTTT.

The chain employs TRBV2 and TRBJ1-2; D gene unclear. In germline, CDR1 is SNHLY, CDR2 FYNNEI. Trimming removed 1 base from V and 5 bases from J, with 11 bases in between. This CDR3 has 14 residues. Here the CDR3 reads CASSEVQADYGYTF. CDR3 nucleotides: TGTGCCAGCAGTGAAGTCCAGGCAGATTATGGCTACACCTTC.

The chain combines TRBV10-3 with TRBJ2-3; 7 bases fit TRBD2. Per germline, CDR1 ENHRY and CDR2 SYGVKD. The CDR3 spans 15 residues. The V and J ends lost 2 bases and 2 bases, in that order; junction bases with no gene match: 4. CDR3 nucleotide sequence: TGTGCCATCAGTGAGGGACTAGGAGACACAGATACGCAGTATTTT. Its protein is CAISEGLGDTDTQYF.

This chain joins TRBV11-2 and TRBJ1-2; D not resolved. In germline, CDR1 is SGHAT, CDR2 FQNNGV. Trimming removed 3 bases from V and 4 bases from J, with 9 bases in between. This CDR3 region has 13 residues. CDR3 region: CASSFNHFYGYTF. The CDR3 DNA reads as TGTGCCAGCAGCTTTAATCACTTCTATGGCTACACCTTC.

This clone counts as medium-sized (0.01 to 0.1%). J is TRBJ2-1 and V is TRBV2, with 7 bases matching TRBD2. The junction had 8 bases not matched to a gene; V was cut back by 4 bases and J by 5 bases. This CDR3 contains 15 residues. Germline V gives CDR1 SNHLY, CDR2 FYNNEI. In DNA form, the CDR3 reads TGTGCCAGCAGTGTTTGGGGGGGAATTGACAATGAGCAGTTCTTC. It yields the protein CASSVWGGIDNEQFF.

The chain uses TRBV7-6 and TRBJ2-7, with D tentatively TRBD2 (6 bases). This CDR3 is 14 amino acids long. The V end was cut by 6 bases, the J end by 6 bases, with 18 bases between. Germline values: CDR1 SGHVS, CDR2 FNYEAQ. This CDR3 reads CASSSRDSDGEQYF. CDR3 nucleotides: TGTGCCAGCAGTTCCCGGGACTCTGACGGCGAGCAGTACTTC.

The genes are TRBV19 and TRBJ1-2; TRBD1 matches at 9 bases. The CDR3 is 16 amino acids. The V gene's germline CDR1 is LNHDA and CDR2 SQIVND (reference sequence). The junction had 10 bases not matched to a gene; V was cut back by 6 bases and J by 2 bases. The CDR3 protein is CASSSDRGQGNYGYTF. The CDR3 DNA reads TGTGCCAGTAGCTCAGATAGAGGACAGGGGAACTATGGCTACACCTTC.

The chain joins TRBV10-3 to TRBJ1-1; TRBD1 is a possible D gene (5 bases). V lost 0 bases, J lost 4 bases, and 21 bases lay in between. The CDR3 length is 18 residues. CDR1 is ENHRY and CDR2 is SYGVKD in the germline V gene. CDR3 sequence reads: CAISESRGGVLRGTEAFF. The CDR3 DNA sequence: TGTGCCATCAGTGAGTCCCGGGGGGGGGTCCTGAGGGGCACTGAAGCTTTCTTT.

This chain links TRBV27 with TRBJ2-7, with a tentative D call TRBD2 (5 bases). Germline loops: CDR1 MNHEY, CDR2 SMNVEV (reference sequence). The CDR3 covers 13 residues. The V gene lost 6 bases and the J gene lost 6 bases, with 15 bases spanning the gap. CDR3 protein: CASRNWTGSEQYF. CDR3 in DNA: TGTGCCAGCAGAAACTGGACTGGGAGCGAGCAGTACTTC.

The rearrangement links TRBV7-2 to TRBJ1-1; the D is unclear. The CDR3 is 14 residues long. Germline V gene data show CDR1 as SGHTA and CDR2 as FQGNSA. V was pared by 7 bases and J by 0 bases, with 12 bases between. DNA for the CDR3: TGTGCCAGCACCCTACAGTGGCTGAACACTGAAGCTTTCTTT. Translating it yields CASTLQWLNTEAFF.